This TCR beta chain was profiled in a study of cytomegalovirus exposure and HLA in healthy donors. The study's findings and limits: Among the CMV-associated chains, three were confirmed in vitro as specific for CMV antigens.

A word on this clone: Its antigen is not identified.

CDR1 and CDR2 from the germline V gene are LNHDA and SQIVND (reference sequence). The CDR3 runs 14 residues. V lost 1 base to trimming and J lost 4 bases, with 10 bases between them. With 60 Vbeta and 13 Jbeta primers, the PCR was carried out. Profiling relied on immunoSEQ multiplex PCR, and the TCRdb table lists in-frame clones only, not all of them. Among roughly 55,000 clones listed, 65% to 85% were seen once. Material for sequencing was PBMCs. This TCR was recovered from a boy between 10 and 17 years old in good health and CMV-seropositive. J is TRBJ1-1 and V is TRBV19; D not resolved. The CDR3 protein is CASSIAPRGTEAFF. In nucleotides, the CDR3 is TGTGCCAGTAGTATAGCCCCCCGGGGCACTGAAGCTTTCTTT.